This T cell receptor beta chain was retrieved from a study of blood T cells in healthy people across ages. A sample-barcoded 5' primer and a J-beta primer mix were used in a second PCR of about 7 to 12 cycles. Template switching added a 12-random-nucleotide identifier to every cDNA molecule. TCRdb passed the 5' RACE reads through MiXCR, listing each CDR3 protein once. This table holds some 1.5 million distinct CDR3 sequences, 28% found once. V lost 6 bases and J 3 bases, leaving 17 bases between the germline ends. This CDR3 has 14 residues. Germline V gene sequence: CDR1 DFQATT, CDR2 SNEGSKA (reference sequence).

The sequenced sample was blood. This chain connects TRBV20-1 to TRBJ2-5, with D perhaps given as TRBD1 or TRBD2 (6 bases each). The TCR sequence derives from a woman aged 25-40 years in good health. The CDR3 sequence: CSAHEMRGEETQYF. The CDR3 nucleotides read TGCAGTGCCCACGAGATGAGGGGGGAAGAGACCCAGTACTTC.